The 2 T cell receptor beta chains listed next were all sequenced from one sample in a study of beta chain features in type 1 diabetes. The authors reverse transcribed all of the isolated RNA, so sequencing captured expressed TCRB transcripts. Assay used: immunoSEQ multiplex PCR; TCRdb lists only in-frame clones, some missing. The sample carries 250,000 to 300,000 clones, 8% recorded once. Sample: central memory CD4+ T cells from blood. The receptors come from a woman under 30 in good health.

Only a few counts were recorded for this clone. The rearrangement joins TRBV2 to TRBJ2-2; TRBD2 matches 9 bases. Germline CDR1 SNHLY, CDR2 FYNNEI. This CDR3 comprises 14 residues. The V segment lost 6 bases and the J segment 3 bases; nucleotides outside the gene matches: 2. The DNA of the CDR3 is TGTGCCAGCAGACTAGCGGGTGACACCGGGGAGCTGTTTTTT. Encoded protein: CASRLAGDTGELFF.

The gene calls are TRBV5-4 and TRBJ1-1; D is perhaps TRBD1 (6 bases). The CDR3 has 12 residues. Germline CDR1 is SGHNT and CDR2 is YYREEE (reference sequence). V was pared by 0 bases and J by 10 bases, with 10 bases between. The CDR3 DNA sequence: TGTGCCAGCAGCTTGGACTCAGGGGTAGCTTTCTTT. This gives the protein CASSLDSGVAFF.